This entry lists 32 T cell receptor beta chains sequenced from one sample in a study of blood T cell repertoires in COVID-19. Profiling relied on immunoSEQ multiplex PCR, and the TCRdb table lists in-frame clones only, not all of them. The repertoire includes around 100,000 clones, around 93% of them detected once, and about 2% sits in the top ten. The sample taken for sequencing was peripheral blood. Source of these receptors: a human donor with active COVID-19. The donor label of this sample is uncertain.

This clone was detected only once. The chain has TRBV5-5 and TRBJ1-6; TRBD1 matches 7 bases. V dropped 4 bases and J dropped 7; count of bases not matched to a gene: 11. The germline gives CDR1 SGHKS, CDR2 YYEKEE (reference sequence). This CDR3 has 16 residues. The CDR3 DNA reads as TGTGCCAGCAGCGACGTGCCGGGACAGACAAATTCACCCCTCCACTTT. Amino acids: CASSDVPGQTNSPLHF.

About this clone itself: The sample has other DNA sequences that encode this CDR3 too. The rearrangement links TRBV5-1 to TRBJ1-1, with 7 bases identical to TRBD1. This CDR3 is built from 14 residues. The ends lost 0 bases at V and 3 bases at J; junction bases unmatched: 2. The germline V gene has CDR1 SGHRS and CDR2 YFSETQ. The CDR3 sequence: CASSLGTGDTEAFF. The DNA for the CDR3 is TGCGCCAGCAGCTTGGGGACAGGCGACACTGAAGCTTTCTTT.

This sequence joins TRBV5-1 and TRBJ1-2; possibly TRBD1 for D (5 bases). CDR1 and CDR2 (germline): SGHRS, YFSETQ. The CDR3 has 13 amino acids. With 1 base removed from V and 8 bases from J, the gap between germline ends came to 12 bases. The CDR3: CASSLWTSRGYTF. The CDR3 DNA reads TGCGCCAGCAGCTTGTGGACATCTCGGGGCTACACCTTC.

This rearrangement joins TRBV7-8 to TRBJ2-3; maybe TRBD2 (7 bases). The germline V gene encodes CDR1 SGHVS and CDR2 FQNEAQ. The V gene lost 6 bases and the J gene lost 6 bases, with 19 bases spanning the gap. The CDR3 is 15 residues long. Here the CDR3 reads CASRARRGGLDTQYF. The CDR3 coding sequence is TGTGCCAGCAGGGCAAGGAGGGGGGGGTTGGATACGCAGTATTTT.

V gene TRBV27 combines with J gene TRBJ1-6, with D possibly TRBD1 on 6 matching bases. The V end lost 6 bases, the J end lost 7 bases, and 13 bases lay between the germline ends. Germline CDR1 is MNHEY and CDR2 is SMNVEV (reference sequence). The CDR3 length is 14 residues. The CDR3 sequence: CASSPGQFNSPLHF. CDR3 bases: TGTGCCAGCAGCCCTGGACAGTTCAATTCACCCCTCCACTTT.

The gene calls are TRBV11-1 and TRBJ2-3; D gene ambiguous. V dropped 1 base and J dropped 2 bases, with 7 bases sitting between them. This CDR3 spans 14 amino acids. Germline values: CDR1 SGHAT, CDR2 FQDESV (reference sequence). The CDR3 region has the DNA TGTGCCAGCAGCTTAGGCGTGTACACAGATACGCAGTATTTT. This codes for CASSLGVYTDTQYF. Together with reference TRBV11-1 and TRBJ2-3, the CDR3 gives the full variable domain: EAEVAQSPRYKITEKSQAVAFWCDPISGHATLYWYRQILGQGPELLVQFQDESVVDDSQLPKDRFSAERLKGVDSTLKIQPAELGDSAMYLCASSLGVYTDTQYFGPGTRLTVL.

J is TRBJ2-1 and V is TRBV19; tentative D call: TRBD2 (5 bases). This CDR3 is 16 amino acids long. Trimming left V 2 bases short and J 5 bases short, with 16 bases between. Germline V gene data show CDR1 as LNHDA and CDR2 as SQIVND (reference sequence). Written as DNA, the CDR3 is TGTGCCAGTAGTATACGGAGAGGGAGCCTTGACAATGAGCAGTTCTTC. Translated, it gives CASSIRRGSLDNEQFF.

The rearrangement joins TRBV19 to TRBJ2-5, with D possibly matching TRBD2 (6 bases). The V end lost 3 bases, the J end lost 2 bases, and 10 bases lay between the germline ends. The germline V gene has CDR1 LNHDA and CDR2 SQIVND (reference sequence). The CDR3 length is 14 residues. CDR3 nucleotides: TGTGCCAGTAGTATTAGGAGGGCACAAGAGACCCAGTACTTC. It encodes CASSIRRAQETQYF. The whole variable domain, remainder taken from reference TRBV19 and TRBJ2-5, is DGGITQSPKYLFRKEGQNVTLSCEQNLNHDAMYWYRQDPGQGLRLIYYSQIVNDFQKGDIAEGYSVSREKKESFPLTVTSAQKNPTAFYLCASSIRRAQETQYFGPGTRLLVL.

This chain uses TRBV5-4 with TRBJ1-1; unclear D gene. The CDR3 totals 14 residues. V shed 1 base and J shed 4 bases, with 11 bases lying between them. Per germline, CDR1 SGHNT and CDR2 YYREEE (reference sequence). The CDR3: CASSLRWEGTEAFF. The CDR3 nucleotides are TGTGCCAGCAGCTTGCGGTGGGAGGGCACTGAAGCTTTCTTT.

The chain couples TRBV4-2 to TRBJ2-5; no clear D gene. Germline assignment: CDR1 LGHNA and CDR2 YNFKEQ. The CDR3 runs 15 residues. V lost 0 bases, J lost 2 bases, and 10 bases lay in between. In nucleotides, the CDR3 is TGTGCCAGCAGCCAAGATCATGCGGAGCAAGAGACCCAGTACTTC. The encoded protein is CASSQDHAEQETQYF.

This clone was counted only a few times. The rearrangement joins TRBV19 to TRBJ2-4; possible D gene TRBD2, 5 bases. V gave up 3 bases and J gave up 8 bases, with 20 bases separating them. The V gene's germline CDR1 is LNHDA and CDR2 SQIVND (reference sequence). This CDR3 is 16 amino acids long. The CDR3 coding sequence is TGTGCCAGTAGTATCCTTAGCCTCGGAAAGAGGGACATTCAGTACTTC. Residues: CASSILSLGKRDIQYF.

The gene calls are TRBV6-5 and TRBJ1-2; D might be TRBD1 (6 bases). The V gene's germline CDR1 is MNHEY and CDR2 SVGAGI. The CDR3 has 14 residues. With 6 bases removed from V and 1 base from J, the gap between germline ends came to 12 bases. The CDR3 reads CASSLGGNNYGYTF. In DNA form, the CDR3 reads TGTGCCAGCAGCCTAGGGGGTAATAACTATGGCTACACCTTC.

This chain uses TRBV6-1 with TRBJ2-5; 9 bases map to TRBD1. V lost 3 bases and J lost 5; bases outside the gene matches: 7. Germline loops: CDR1 MNHNS, CDR2 SASEGT. The CDR3 spans 15 residues. The CDR3 DNA sequence: TGTGCCAGCAGTGACCGGGACAGGGAATGGGAGACCCAGTACTTC. Its protein product is CASSDRDREWETQYF.

V is TRBV11-2 and J is TRBJ2-1; the D is unclear. V was clipped by 7 bases and J by 7 bases, with 20 bases between them. The CDR3 runs to 15 residues. Germline lookup yields CDR1 SGHAT and CDR2 FQNNGV. Here the CDR3 DNA reads TGTGCCAGCACCAATCGCGCCGGGTTGCAGAATGAGCAGTTCTTC. Translation: CASTNRAGLQNEQFF.

This rearrangement joins TRBV27 to TRBJ2-3; 15 nucleotides agree with TRBD2. V dropped 4 bases and J dropped 8; count of bases not matched to a gene: 7. This CDR3 region has 16 residues. The germline V gene encodes CDR1 MNHEY and CDR2 SMNVEV (reference sequence). In DNA, the CDR3 is TGTGCCAGCAGTTCGGGACTAGCGGGGGGAAGGGGTACGCAGTATTTT. It is translated as CASSSGLAGGRGTQYF.

The V and J genes are TRBV15 and TRBJ2-7; no reliable D call. The CDR3 sequence is 15 residues long. CDR1 LNHNV and CDR2 YYDKDF come from the germline V gene (reference sequence). V was clipped by 0 bases and J by 3 bases, with 12 bases between them. CDR3 nucleotides: TGTGCCACCAGCAGAGATCCACCTACCCTCTACGAGCAGTACTTC. Its translation is CATSRDPPTLYEQYF.

The chain's CDR3 is CASKRDSNYGYTF. CDR3 in DNA: TGTGCCAGCAAAAGGGACAGTAACTATGGCTACACCTTC. The chain joins TRBV5-6 to TRBJ1-2, with TRBD1 identical over 7 bases. CDR1 and CDR2 (germline): SGHDT, YYEEEE. Trimming removed 6 bases from V and 1 base from J; junction bases left unmatched: 3. This CDR3 has 13 amino acids.

The rearrangement uses TRBV4-1 and TRBJ2-3, with TRBD1 identical over 12 bases. The V gene's germline CDR1 is MGHRA and CDR2 YSYEKL. Unmatched junction bases numbered 11, after V lost 3 bases and J lost 7 bases. The CDR3 is 17 amino acids. The CDR3: CASSQDLGTGGANTQYF. CDR3 DNA: TGCGCCAGCAGCCAGGACCTTGGGACAGGGGGCGCAAATACGCAGTATTTT.

This chain links TRBV25-1 with TRBJ2-3; D remains ambiguous. This CDR3 comprises 11 residues. Trimming removed 6 bases at V and 4 bases at J, with 5 bases between. CDR1 and CDR2 (germline): MGHDK, SYGVNS. The CDR3 is CASRSPDTQYF. The CDR3 DNA is TGTGCCAGCAGGTCTCCAGATACGCAGTATTTT.

V and J are TRBV18 and TRBJ2-6; no definite D call. The CDR3 runs 16 residues. Per germline, CDR1 KGHSH and CDR2 LQKENI. V was clipped by 10 bases and J by 2 bases, with 18 bases between them. The CDR3 DNA sequence: TGTGCCACCCCTGACCCCGCGGCCGCTGGGGCCAACGTCCTGACTTTC. It translates to CATPDPAAAGANVLTF.

The chain has TRBV6-5 and TRBJ2-5; TRBD2 matches 12 bases. The trim removed 10 bases at V and 2 bases at J, leaving 8 bases unmatched. The CDR3 extends over 15 amino acids. The germline V gene has CDR1 MNHEY and CDR2 SVGAGI. The CDR3 DNA follows: TGTGCCACCCGGCCTAGCGGGGGGGCTCAAGAGACCCAGTACTTC. Translating gives CATRPSGGAQETQYF.

The chain links TRBV28 to TRBJ2-6, with 7 bases lining up with TRBD1. CDR1 is MDHEN and CDR2 is SYDVKM in the germline V gene. V dropped 6 bases and J dropped 4; count of bases not matched to a gene: 6. CDR3 length: 15 amino acids. The CDR3 coding sequence is TGTGCCAGCAGGACAGGGAATTCAGGGGCCAACGTCCTGACTTTC. Translation gives CASRTGNSGANVLTF.

The chain combines TRBV5-1 with TRBJ2-6, with D possibly TRBD2 on 5 matching bases. CDR1 SGHRS and CDR2 YFSETQ come from the germline V gene. V shed 0 bases and J shed 3 bases, with 7 bases lying between them. CDR3 length equals 15 residues. CDR3 region: CASSLAEGGANVLTF. The CDR3 region has the DNA TGCGCCAGCAGCTTGGCAGAGGGTGGGGCCAACGTCCTGACTTTC.

The chain uses TRBV7-3 and TRBJ2-3; a possible D gene is TRBD2 (6 bases). The germline V gene encodes CDR1 SGHTA and CDR2 FQGTGA. Trimming removed 1 base at V and 2 bases at J, with 7 bases between. The CDR3 spans 14 residues. DNA of the CDR3: TGTGCCAGCAGCTTAAGGGACTCCACAGATACGCAGTATTTT. It encodes CASSLRDSTDTQYF.

This chain links TRBV6-5 with TRBJ2-2, with D possibly being TRBD2 (5 bases). With 8 bases removed from V and 4 bases from J, the gap between germline ends came to 17 bases. CDR3 length: 15 amino acids. The V gene's germline CDR1 is MNHEY and CDR2 SVGAGI. DNA for the CDR3: TGTGCCAGCTCTGAGGCTAGCTTCGGCACCGGGGAGCTGTTTTTT. Residues: CASSEASFGTGELFF.

The rearrangement links TRBV19 to TRBJ2-1, with D possibly being TRBD2 (5 bases). V gave up 5 bases and J gave up 8 bases, with 13 bases separating them. The CDR3 runs 13 residues. Germline V gives CDR1 LNHDA, CDR2 SQIVND (reference sequence). Here the CDR3 DNA reads TGTGCCAGTAGTTCAGCAGGAGGAGATGAGCAGTTCTTC. It codes for CASSSAGGDEQFF.

The chain links TRBV2 to TRBJ2-2, with D possibly being TRBD2 (7 bases). This CDR3 contains 14 residues. Germline CDR1 SNHLY, CDR2 FYNNEI. V was shortened by 8 bases and J by 7 bases, with 17 bases between the two germline ends. The CDR3 protein is CASVRGARGGELFF. The CDR3 DNA is TGTGCCAGCGTTCGGGGGGCTCGGGGCGGGGAGCTGTTTTTT. Full variable domain (missing parts from reference TRBV2 and TRBJ2-2): EPEVTQTPSHQVTQMGQEVILRCVPISNHLYFYWYRQILGQKVEFLVSFYNNEISEKSEIFDDQFSVERPDGSNFTLKIRSTKLEDSAMYFCASVRGARGGELFFGEGSRLTVL.

J is TRBJ1-5 and V is TRBV15; D remains unclear. This CDR3 has 15 residues. The ends were cut back, 1 base at V and 2 bases at J, with 9 bases in the middle. CDR1 is LNHNV and CDR2 is YYDKDF in the germline V gene (reference sequence). The CDR3 reads CATSRVFAGNQPQHF. For the CDR3, the DNA is TGTGCCACCAGCAGAGTGTTTGCGGGCAATCAGCCCCAGCATTTT.

The V gene is TRBV7-9, the J gene TRBJ1-1; D perhaps matches TRBD1 (5 bases). CDR3 length: 16 amino acids. Germline loops: CDR1 SEHNR, CDR2 FQNEAQ (reference sequence). V lost 3 bases, J lost 0 bases, and 14 bases lay in between. This chain's CDR3 is CASSFKLGGLNTEAFF. The CDR3 DNA follows: TGTGCCAGCAGCTTCAAGCTTGGGGGGTTGAACACTGAAGCTTTCTTT.

As for this clone: The identical CDR3 is also encoded by other nucleotide sequences in the sample. DNA for the CDR3: TGTGCCAGCAGCGTAGGGGGAGACCAAGAGACCCAGTACTTC. Its protein is CASSVGGDQETQYF. J is TRBJ2-5 and V is TRBV9; TRBD2 might be the D (5 bases). The CDR3 has 14 residues. V lost 0 bases to trimming and J lost 0 bases, with 6 bases between them. Germline CDR1 reads SGDLS; CDR2 reads YYNGEE. The variable domain in full, completed from reference TRBV9 and TRBJ2-5, reads DSGVTQTPKHLITATGQRVTLRCSPRSGDLSVYWYQQSLDQGLQFLIQYYNGEERAKGNILERFSAQQFPDLHSELNLSSLELGDSALYFCASSVGGDQETQYFGPGTRLLVL.

V is TRBV27 and J is TRBJ2-7; D uncertain. The CDR3 has 15 amino acids. V was clipped by 7 bases and J by 0 bases, with 16 bases between them. The germline V gene encodes CDR1 MNHEY and CDR2 SMNVEV (reference sequence). CDR3 protein: CASTTRWQSSYEQYF. CDR3 in DNA: TGTGCCAGCACCACCAGGTGGCAGTCCTCCTACGAGCAGTACTTC.

This chain joins TRBV29-1 and TRBJ2-3; TRBD1 might be the D (7 bases). The CDR3 consists of 15 residues. The germline V gene has CDR1 SQVTM and CDR2 ANQGSEA. V lost 2 bases and J 2 bases, leaving 14 bases between the germline ends. The CDR3 bases are TGCAGCGTTGAATGGCGGGACAGTCTCACAGATACGCAGTATTTT. Protein: CSVEWRDSLTDTQYF.